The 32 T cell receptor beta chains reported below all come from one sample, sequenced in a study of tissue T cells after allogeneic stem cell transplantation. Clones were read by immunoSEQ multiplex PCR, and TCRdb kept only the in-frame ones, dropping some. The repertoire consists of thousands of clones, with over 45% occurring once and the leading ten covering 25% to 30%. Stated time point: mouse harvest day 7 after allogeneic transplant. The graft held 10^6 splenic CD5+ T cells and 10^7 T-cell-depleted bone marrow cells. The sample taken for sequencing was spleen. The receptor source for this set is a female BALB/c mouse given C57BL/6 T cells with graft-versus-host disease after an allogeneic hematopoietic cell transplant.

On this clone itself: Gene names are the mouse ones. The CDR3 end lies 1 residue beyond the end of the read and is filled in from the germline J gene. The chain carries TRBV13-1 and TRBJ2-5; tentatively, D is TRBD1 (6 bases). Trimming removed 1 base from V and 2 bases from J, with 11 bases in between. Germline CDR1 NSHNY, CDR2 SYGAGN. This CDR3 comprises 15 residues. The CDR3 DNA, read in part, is TGTGCCAGCAGTGATAATCAGGGGAGCCAAGACACCCAGTAC. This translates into CASSDNQGSQDTQY. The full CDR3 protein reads CASSDNQGSQDTQYF.

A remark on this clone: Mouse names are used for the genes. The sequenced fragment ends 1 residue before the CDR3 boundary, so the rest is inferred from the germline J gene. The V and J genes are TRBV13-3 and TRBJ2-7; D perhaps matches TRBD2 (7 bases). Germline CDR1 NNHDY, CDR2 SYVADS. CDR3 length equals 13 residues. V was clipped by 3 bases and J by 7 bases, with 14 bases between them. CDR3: CASSVGGRGEQYF. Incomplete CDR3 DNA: TGTGCCAGCAGTGTCGGGGGGCGAGGAGAACAGTAC.

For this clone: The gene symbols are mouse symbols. CDR3 sequence: CASSLDRGEQYF. CDR3 bases read: TGTGCCAGCTCTCTGGACAGGGGAGAACAGTAC. V is TRBV12-1 and J is TRBJ2-7; 9 nucleotides match TRBD1. The read ends 1 residue before the CDR3 terminus; that terminus is restored from the germline J gene. In germline, CDR1 is SGHSN, CDR2 HYEKVE. V gave up 1 base and J gave up 7 bases; unmatched junction bases: 1. There are 12 residues in the CDR3.

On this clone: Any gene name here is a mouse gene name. The CDR3: CASSQEVLGSYEQYF. The covered CDR3 bases are TGTGCCAGCAGCCAAGAAGTCCTGGGGTCCTATGAACAGTAC. This rearrangement joins TRBV5 to TRBJ2-7; weak D call: TRBD2 (6 bases). The read is 1 residue too short to cover the CDR3 end, so that end is filled in from the germline J gene. Germline assignment: CDR1 LGHNA and CDR2 YNLKQL (reference sequence). Trimming cost V 0 bases and J 1 base, with 10 bases left between them. The CDR3 sequence is 15 residues long.

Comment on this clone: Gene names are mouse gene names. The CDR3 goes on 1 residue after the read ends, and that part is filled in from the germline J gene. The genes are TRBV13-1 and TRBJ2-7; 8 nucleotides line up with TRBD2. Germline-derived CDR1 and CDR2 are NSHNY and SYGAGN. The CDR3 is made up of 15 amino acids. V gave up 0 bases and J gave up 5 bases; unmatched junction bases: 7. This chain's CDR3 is CASSDAWGGVHEQYF. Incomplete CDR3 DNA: TGTGCCAGCAGTGATGCATGGGGGGGGGTCCATGAACAGTAC.

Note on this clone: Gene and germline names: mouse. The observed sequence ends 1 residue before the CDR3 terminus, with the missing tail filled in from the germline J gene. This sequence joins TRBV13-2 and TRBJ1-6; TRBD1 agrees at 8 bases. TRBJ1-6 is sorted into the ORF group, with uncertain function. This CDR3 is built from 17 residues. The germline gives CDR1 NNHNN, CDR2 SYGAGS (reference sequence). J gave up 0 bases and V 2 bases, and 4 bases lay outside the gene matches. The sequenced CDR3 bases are TGTGCCAGCGGTGAGGACAGGGTGAATTCCTATAATTCGCCCCTCTAC. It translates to CASGEDRVNSYNSPLY. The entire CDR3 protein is CASGEDRVNSYNSPLYF.

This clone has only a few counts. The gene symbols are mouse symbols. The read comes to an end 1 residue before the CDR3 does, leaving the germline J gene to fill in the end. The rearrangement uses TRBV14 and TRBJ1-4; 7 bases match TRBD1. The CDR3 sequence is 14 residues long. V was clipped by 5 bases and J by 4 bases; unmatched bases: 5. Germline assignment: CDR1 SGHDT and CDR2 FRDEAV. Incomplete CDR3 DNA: TGTGCCAGCAGCAGACAGGGTCTCAACGAAAGATTATTT. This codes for CASSRQGLNERLF. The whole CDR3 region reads CASSRQGLNERLFF.

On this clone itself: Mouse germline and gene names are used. CDR3 residues: CASSRTGGGYEQYF. Incomplete CDR3 DNA: TGTGCCAGCAGCCGGACTGGGGGGGGCTATGAACAGTAC. V gene TRBV26 combines with J gene TRBJ2-7; 12 bases are shared with TRBD2. The read finishes 1 residue shy of the CDR3 end, and the germline J gene is used to complete it. With V trimmed by 6 bases and J by 3 bases, 3 bases remained unmatched. There are 14 residues in the CDR3. CDR1 is KGHPV, CDR2 FQNQEV, per germline (reference sequence).

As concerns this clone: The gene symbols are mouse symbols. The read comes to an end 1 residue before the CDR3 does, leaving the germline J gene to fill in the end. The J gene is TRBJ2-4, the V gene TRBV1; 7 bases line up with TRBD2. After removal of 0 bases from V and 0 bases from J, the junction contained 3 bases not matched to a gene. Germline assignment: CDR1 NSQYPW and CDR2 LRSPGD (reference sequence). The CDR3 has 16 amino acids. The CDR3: CTCSAEGGTSQNTLYF. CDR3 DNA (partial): TGCACCTGCAGTGCAGAGGGGGGGACTAGTCAAAACACCTTGTAC. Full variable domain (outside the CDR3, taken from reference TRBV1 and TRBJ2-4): VTLLEQNPRWRLVPRGQAVNLRCILKNSQYPWMSWYQQDLQKQLQWLFTLRSPGDKEVKSLPGADYLATRVTDTELRLQVANMSQGRTLYCTCSAEGGTSQNTLYFGAGTRLSVL.

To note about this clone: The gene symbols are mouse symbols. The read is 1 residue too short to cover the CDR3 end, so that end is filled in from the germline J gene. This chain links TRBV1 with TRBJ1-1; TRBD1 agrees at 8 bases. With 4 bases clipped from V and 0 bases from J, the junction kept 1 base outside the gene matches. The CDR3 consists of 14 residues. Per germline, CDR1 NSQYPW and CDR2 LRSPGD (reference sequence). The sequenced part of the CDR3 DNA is TGCACCTGCAGTGGGACAGGGTCAAACACAGAAGTCTTC. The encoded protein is CTCSGTGSNTEVF. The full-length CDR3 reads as CTCSGTGSNTEVFF.

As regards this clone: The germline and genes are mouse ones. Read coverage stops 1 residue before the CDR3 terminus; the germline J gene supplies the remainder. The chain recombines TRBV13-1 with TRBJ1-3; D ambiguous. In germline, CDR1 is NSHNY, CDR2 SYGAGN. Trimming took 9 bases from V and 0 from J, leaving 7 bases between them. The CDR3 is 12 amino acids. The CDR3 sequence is CATQNSGNTLYF. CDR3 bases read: TGTGCCACACAAAATTCTGGAAATACGCTCTAT.

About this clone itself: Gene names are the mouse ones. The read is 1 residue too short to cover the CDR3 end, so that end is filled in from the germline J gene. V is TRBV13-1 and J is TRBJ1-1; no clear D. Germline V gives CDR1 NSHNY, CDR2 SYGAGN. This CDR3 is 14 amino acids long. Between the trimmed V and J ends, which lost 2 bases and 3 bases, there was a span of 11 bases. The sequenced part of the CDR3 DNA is TGTGCCAGCAGTGAAGGAGGGCGCGACACAGAAGTCTTC. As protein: CASSEGGRDTEVF. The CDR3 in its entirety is CASSEGGRDTEVFF.

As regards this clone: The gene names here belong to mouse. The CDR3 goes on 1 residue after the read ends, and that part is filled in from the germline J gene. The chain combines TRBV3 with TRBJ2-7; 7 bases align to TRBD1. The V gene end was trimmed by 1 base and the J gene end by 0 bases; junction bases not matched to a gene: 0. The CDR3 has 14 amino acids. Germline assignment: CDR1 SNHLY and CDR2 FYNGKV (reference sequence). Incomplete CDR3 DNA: TGTGCCAGCAGCTTAGACAGGGGCTCCTATGAACAGTAC. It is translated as CASSLDRGSYEQY. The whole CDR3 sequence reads CASSLDRGSYEQYF.

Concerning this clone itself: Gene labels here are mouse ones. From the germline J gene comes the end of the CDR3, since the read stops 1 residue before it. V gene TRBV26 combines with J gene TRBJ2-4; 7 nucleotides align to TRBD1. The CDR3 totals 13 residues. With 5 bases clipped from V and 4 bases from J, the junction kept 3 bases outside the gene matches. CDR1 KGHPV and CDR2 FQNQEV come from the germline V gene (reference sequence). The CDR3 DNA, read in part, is TGTGCCAGCAGTTGGACAGGAGAAAACACCTTGTAC. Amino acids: CASSWTGENTLY. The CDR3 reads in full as CASSWTGENTLYF.

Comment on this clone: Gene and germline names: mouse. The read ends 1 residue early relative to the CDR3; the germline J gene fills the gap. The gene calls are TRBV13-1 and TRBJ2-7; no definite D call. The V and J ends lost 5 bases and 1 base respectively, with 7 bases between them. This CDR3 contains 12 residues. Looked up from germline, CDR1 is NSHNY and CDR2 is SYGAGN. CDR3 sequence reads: CASRDKSYEQYF. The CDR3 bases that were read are TGTGCCAGCAGAGACAAATCCTATGAACAGTAC.

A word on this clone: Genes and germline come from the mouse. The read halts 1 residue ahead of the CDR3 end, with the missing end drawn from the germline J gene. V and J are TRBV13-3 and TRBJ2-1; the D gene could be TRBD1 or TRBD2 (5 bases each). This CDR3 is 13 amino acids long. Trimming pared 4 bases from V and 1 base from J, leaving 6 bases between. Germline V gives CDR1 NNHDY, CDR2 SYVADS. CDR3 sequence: CASSRDNYAEQFF. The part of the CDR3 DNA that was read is TGTGCCAGCAGTCGGGACAACTATGCTGAGCAGTTC.

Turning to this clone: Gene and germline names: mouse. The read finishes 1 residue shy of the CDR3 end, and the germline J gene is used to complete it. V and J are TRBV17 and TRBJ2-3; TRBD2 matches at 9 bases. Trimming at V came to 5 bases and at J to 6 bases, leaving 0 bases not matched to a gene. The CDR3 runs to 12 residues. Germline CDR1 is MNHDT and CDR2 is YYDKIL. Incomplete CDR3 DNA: TGTGCTAGCAGTGGACTGGGGGAAACGCTGTAT. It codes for CASSGLGETLY. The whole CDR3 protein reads CASSGLGETLYF.

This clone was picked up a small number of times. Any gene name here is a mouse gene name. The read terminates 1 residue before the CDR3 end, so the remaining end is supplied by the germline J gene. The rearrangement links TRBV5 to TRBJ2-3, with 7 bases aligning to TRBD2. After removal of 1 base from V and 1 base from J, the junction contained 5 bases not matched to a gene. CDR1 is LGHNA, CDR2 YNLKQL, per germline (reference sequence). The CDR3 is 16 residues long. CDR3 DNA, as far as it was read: TGTGCCAGCAGCCAAGTCCTGGGGGAAGGTGCAGAAACGCTGTAT. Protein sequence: CASSQVLGEGAETLY. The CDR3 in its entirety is CASSQVLGEGAETLYF.

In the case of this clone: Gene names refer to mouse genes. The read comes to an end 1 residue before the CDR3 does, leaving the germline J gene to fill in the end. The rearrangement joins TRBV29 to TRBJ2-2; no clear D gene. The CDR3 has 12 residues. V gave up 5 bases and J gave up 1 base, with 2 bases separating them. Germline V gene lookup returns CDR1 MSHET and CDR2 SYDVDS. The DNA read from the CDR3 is TGTGCTAGCAGTGGAAACACCGGGCAGCTCTAC. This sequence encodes CASSGNTGQLY. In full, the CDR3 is CASSGNTGQLYF.

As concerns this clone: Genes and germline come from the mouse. The DNA read from the CDR3 is TGTGCCTCGGACTGGGGGAACTCCTATGAACAGTAC. This sequence encodes CASDWGNSYEQY. The whole CDR3 protein is CASDWGNSYEQYF. This chain links TRBV13-2 with TRBJ2-7; TRBD2 matches at 10 bases. The CDR3 extends 1 residue past the end of the read, so its final part is completed from the germline J gene. The CDR3 spans 13 residues. After removal of 10 bases from V and 0 bases from J, the junction contained 4 bases not matched to a gene. The germline V gene has CDR1 NNHNN and CDR2 SYGAGS (reference sequence).

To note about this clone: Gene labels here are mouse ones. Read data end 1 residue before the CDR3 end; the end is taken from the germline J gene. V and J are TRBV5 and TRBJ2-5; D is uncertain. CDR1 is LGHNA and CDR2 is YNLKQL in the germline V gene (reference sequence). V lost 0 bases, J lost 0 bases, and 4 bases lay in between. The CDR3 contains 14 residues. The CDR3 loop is CASSQDVNQDTQYF. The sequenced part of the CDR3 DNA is TGTGCCAGCAGCCAAGATGTAAACCAAGACACCCAGTAC.

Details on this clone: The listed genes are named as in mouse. The CDR3 sequence is CASSHWTEQYF. The CDR3 bases that were read are TGTGCCAGCAGCCACTGGACAGAACAGTAC. The V gene is TRBV5, the J gene TRBJ2-7; D may be TRBD1 (5 bases). The CDR3 end lies 1 residue beyond the end of the read and is filled in from the germline J gene. The CDR3 is 11 residues long. Germline V gives CDR1 LGHNA, CDR2 YNLKQL (reference sequence). Trimming shortened V by 3 bases and J by 7 bases, and 7 bases separated the two germline ends.

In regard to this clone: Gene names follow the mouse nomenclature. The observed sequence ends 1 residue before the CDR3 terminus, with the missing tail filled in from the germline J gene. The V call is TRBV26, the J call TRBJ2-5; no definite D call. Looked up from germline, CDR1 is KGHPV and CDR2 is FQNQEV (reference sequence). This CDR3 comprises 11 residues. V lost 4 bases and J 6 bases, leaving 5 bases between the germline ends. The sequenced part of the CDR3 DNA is TGTGCCAGCAGTCGAGGGGACACCCAGTAC. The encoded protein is CASSRGDTQY. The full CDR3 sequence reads CASSRGDTQYF.

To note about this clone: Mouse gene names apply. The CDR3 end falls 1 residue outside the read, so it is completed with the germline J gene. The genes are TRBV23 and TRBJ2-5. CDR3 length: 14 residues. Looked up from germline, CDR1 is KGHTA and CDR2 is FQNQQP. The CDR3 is CSSSQGFIQDTQYF. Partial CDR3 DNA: TGCTCCAGCAGTCAAGGCTTCATCCAAGACACCCAGTAC. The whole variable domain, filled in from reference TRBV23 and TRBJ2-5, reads DAAVTQKPRYLIKMKGQEAEMKCIPEKGHTAVFWYQQKQSKELKFLIYFQNQQPLDQIDMVKERFSAVCPSSSLCSLGIRTCEAEDSALYLCSSSQGFIQDTQYFGPGTRLLVL.

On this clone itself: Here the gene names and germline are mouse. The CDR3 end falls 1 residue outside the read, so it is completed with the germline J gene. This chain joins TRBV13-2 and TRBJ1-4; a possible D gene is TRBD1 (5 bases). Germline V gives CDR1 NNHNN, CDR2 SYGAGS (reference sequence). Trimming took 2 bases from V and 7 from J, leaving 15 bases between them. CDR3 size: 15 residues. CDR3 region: CASGDGAPESERLFF. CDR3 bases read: TGTGCCAGCGGTGACGGGGCGCCGGAGAGCGAAAGATTATTT.

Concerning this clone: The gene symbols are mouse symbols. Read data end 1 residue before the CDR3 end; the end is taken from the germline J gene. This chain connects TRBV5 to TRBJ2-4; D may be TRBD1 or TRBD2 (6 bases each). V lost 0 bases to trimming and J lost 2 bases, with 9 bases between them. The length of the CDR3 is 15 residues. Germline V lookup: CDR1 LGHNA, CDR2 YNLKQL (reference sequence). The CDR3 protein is CASSQDWGLQNTLYF. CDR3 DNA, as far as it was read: TGTGCCAGCAGCCAAGATTGGGGGCTTCAAAACACCTTGTAC.

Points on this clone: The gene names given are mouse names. CDR3 residues: CASGEGTGEDTEVFF. The DNA read from the CDR3 is TGTGCCAGCGGTGAAGGGACAGGGGAGGACACAGAAGTCTTC. The J gene is TRBJ1-1, the V gene TRBV13-2, with 10 nucleotides matching TRBD1. The missing CDR3 end, 1 residue past where the read stops, is filled in from the germline J gene. The V segment lost 2 bases and the J segment 3 bases; nucleotides outside the gene matches: 4. Germline CDR1 reads NNHNN; CDR2 reads SYGAGS (reference sequence). There are 15 residues in the CDR3.

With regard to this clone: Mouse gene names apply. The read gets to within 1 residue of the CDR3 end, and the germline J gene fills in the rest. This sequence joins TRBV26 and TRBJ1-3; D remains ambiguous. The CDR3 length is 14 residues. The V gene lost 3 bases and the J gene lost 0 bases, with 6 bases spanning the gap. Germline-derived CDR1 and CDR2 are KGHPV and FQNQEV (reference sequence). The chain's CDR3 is CASSLTDSGNTLYF. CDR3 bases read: TGTGCCAGCAGTCTAACAGATTCTGGAAATACGCTCTAT.

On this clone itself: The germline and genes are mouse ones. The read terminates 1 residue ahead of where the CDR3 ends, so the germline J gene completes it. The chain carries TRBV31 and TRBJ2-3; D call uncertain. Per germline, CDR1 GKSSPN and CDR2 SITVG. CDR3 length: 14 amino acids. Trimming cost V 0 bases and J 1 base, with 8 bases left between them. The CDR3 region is CAWSLRVGAETLYF. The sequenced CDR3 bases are TGTGCCTGGAGTCTTCGGGTGGGTGCAGAAACGCTGTAT.

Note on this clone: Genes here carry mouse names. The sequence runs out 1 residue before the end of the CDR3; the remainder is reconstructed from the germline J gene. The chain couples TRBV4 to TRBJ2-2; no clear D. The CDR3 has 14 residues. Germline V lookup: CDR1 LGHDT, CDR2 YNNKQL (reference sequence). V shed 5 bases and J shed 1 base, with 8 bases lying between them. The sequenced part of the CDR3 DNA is TGTGCCAGCAGCCGCGGCAAAAACACCGGGCAGCTCTAC. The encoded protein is CASSRGKNTGQLY. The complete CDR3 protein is CASSRGKNTGQLYF.

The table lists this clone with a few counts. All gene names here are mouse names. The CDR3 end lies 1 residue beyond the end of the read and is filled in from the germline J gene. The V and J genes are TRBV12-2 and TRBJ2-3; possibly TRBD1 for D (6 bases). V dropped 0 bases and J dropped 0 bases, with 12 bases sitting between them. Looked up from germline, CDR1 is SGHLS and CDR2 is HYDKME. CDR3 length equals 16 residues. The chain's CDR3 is CASSLTGTSSAETLYF. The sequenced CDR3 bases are TGTGCCAGCTCTCTCACCGGGACATCTAGTGCAGAAACGCTGTAT.

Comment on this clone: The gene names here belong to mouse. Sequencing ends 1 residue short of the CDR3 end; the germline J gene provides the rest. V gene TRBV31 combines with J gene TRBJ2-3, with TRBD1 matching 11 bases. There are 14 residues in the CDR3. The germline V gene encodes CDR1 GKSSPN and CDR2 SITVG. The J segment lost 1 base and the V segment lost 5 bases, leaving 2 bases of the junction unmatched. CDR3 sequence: CAWGQGARAETLYF. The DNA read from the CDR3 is TGTGCCTGGGGACAGGGGGCCCGTGCAGAAACGCTGTAT.